This T cell receptor (beta chain) was recorded in a study of Graves' ophthalmopathy and Graves' hyperthyroidism. Background on the study: Peripheral blood was gathered at first diagnosis, ahead of any treatment whatsoever. Study observations and caveats: The model forecast ophthalmopathy progression, reaching roughly 70% sensitivity and about 75% specificity. Ophthalmopathy could be told apart from stable hyperthyroidism by a 13-signature model (about 88% sensitivity, around 84% specificity).

Amplification of the TCR beta CDR3 regions used RNA transcripts (as template). HTBI primers were used in a first-round RT-PCR, which preceded a second-round multiplex PCR. From the multiplex PCR reads, TCRdb called clonotypes with MiXCR, one entry per CDR3 protein. The data show 15,000 to 20,000 distinct CDR3 sequences, roughly 46% seen once. Notes on this clonotype: Antigen unknown.

The CDR3 loop spans 13 amino acids. Trimming removed 3 bases from V and 1 base from J, with 6 bases in between. Germline assignment: CDR1 LNHDA and CDR2 SQIVND (reference sequence). The sequencing input was peripheral blood. The TCR sequence derives from a middle-aged woman with stable Graves' hyperthyroidism. The chain employs TRBV19 and TRBJ1-1; D remains ambiguous. As DNA, the CDR3 is TGTGCCAGTAGTATCATCCAGAACACTGAAGCTTTCTTT. The encoded protein is CASSIIQNTEAFF.